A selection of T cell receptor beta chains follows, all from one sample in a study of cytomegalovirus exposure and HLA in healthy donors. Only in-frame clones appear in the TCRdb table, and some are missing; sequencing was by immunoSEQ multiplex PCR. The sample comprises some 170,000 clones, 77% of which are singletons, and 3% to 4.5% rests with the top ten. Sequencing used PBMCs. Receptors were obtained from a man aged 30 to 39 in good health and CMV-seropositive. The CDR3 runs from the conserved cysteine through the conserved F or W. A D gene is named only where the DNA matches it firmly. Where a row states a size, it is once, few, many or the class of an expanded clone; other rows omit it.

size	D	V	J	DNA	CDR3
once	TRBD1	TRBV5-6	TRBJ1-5	TGTGCCAGCAGCCGTCAAGGACAGGGGCCTGAGCTAAGCAATCAGCCCCAGCATTTT	CASSRQGQGPELSNQPQHF
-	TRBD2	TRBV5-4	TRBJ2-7	TGTGCCAGCAGCCCGGGACTAGCGGATACCTACGAGCAGTACTTC	CASSPGLADTYEQYF
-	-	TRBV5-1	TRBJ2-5	TGCGCCAGCAGCCCGTCAGTGGGGGGGCTTGAGACCCAGTACTTC	CASSPSVGGLETQYF
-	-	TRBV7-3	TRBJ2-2	TGTGCCAGCAGCCGCCTTGGACAGACAATTAGGACCGGGGAGCTGTTTTTT	CASSRLGQTIRTGELFF
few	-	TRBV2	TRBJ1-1	TGTGCCAGCAGTGTGAGGCCGGGGTTAGTCACTGAAGCTTTCTTT	CASSVRPGLVTEAFF
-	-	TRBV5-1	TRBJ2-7	TGCGCCAGCAGCCCCGGGGTAGCTGGGTCTTACGAGCAGTACTTC	CASSPGVAGSYEQYF
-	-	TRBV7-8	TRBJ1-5	TGTGCCAGCAGCTTAGCGTCGCCAGGGGTGGGTCAGCCCCAGCATTTT	CASSLASPGVGQPQHF
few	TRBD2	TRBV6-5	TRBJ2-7	TGTGCCAGCAGTTTACTAGCGGGGTACGAGCAGTACTTC	CASSLLAGYEQYF
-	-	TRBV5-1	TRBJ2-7	TGCGCCAGCAGCTTATCTTCCAGGACTGGCTACGAGCAGTACTTC	CASSLSSRTGYEQYF
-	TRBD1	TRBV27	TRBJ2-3	TGTGCCAGCAGCTACGGGACAGGGCAGGAGTATTTT	CASSYGTGQEYF
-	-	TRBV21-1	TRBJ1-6	TGTGCCAGCAGAGTACGACAGGAGAGCTCCTATAATTCACCCCTCCACTTT	CASRVRQESSYNSPLHF
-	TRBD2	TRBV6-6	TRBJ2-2	TGTGCCAGCAGACCTGGGACTAGCGGGGGTGGCGGGGAGCTGTTTTTT	CASRPGTSGGGGELFF
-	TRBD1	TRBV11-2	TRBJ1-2	TGTGCCAGCAGCACAGACAGGGGGCAATATGGCTACACCTTC	CASSTDRGQYGYTF
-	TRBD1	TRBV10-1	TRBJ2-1	TGCGCCAGCAGTGCACGGACAGGGGGTGGCAATGAGCAGTTCTTC	CASSARTGGGNEQFF
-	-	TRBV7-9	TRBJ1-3	TGTGCCAGCAGCCTCGGGACAAAAAACACCATATATTTT	CASSLGTKNTIYF
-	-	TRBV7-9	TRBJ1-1	TGTGCCAGCAGCCCTCGACAGAACCCGCTGAACACTGAAGCTTTCTTT	CASSPRQNPLNTEAFF
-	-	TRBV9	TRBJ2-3	TGTGCCAGCAGCGTAGCGGCCCCCAGCGGCACAGATACGCAGTATTTT	CASSVAAPSGTDTQYF
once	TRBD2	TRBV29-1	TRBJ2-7	TGCAGCGTGGGGGGAGAAGCGGGGGGCCAAATTTCCTACGAGCAGTACTTC	CSVGGEAGGQISYEQYF
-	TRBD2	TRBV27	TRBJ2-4	TGTGCCAGCAGACGGGGGGTAGGGCACATGGACATTCAGTACTTC	CASRRGVGHMDIQYF
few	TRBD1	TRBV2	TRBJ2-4	TGTGCCAGCAGGATGGGACAGGGTCTTACCAAAAACATTCAGTACTTC	CASRMGQGLTKNIQYF
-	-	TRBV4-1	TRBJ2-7	TGCGCCAGCAGCCAAGATCTCTACGAGCAGTACTTC	CASSQDLYEQYF
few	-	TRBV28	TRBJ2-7	TGTGCCAGCAGTTTAGAGCATCCGGGTCTGTACGAGCAGTACTTC	CASSLEHPGLYEQYF
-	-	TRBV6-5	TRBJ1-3	TGTGCCAGCAGTTACTCAGTAGACTCTGGAAACACCATATATTTT	CASSYSVDSGNTIYF
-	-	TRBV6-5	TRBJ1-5	TGTGCCAGCAGTCCGAGACAGTATAGCAATCAGCCCCAGCATTTT	CASSPRQYSNQPQHF
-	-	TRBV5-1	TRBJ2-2	TGCGCCAGCAGCGGTCTCAGGGGCACCGGGGAGCTGTTTTTT	CASSGLRGTGELFF
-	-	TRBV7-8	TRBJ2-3	TGTGCCAGCAGCTTAACCGAGGGTGGGGATACGCAGTATTTT	CASSLTEGGDTQYF
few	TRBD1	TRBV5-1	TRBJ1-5	TGCGCCAGCAGGGACAGGGCGGGTCAGCCCCAGCATTTT	CASRDRAGQPQHF
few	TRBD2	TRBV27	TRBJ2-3	TGTGCCAGCAGTTCGGATCTAGCGGGGGGCAGCACAGATACGCAGTATTTT	CASSSDLAGGSTDTQYF
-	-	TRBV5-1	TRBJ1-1	TGCGCCAGCAGCTTGTGGTCAGGGGACACTGAAGCTTTCTTT	CASSLWSGDTEAFF
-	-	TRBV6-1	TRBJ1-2	TGTGCCAGCAGTGTGCGACAGGAAGATAACTATGGCTACACCTTC	CASSVRQEDNYGYTF
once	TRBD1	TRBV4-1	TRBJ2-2	TGCGCCAGCAGGTTCACAGGGGGTCGGGAGCTGTTTTTT	CASRFTGGRELFF
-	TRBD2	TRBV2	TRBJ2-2	TGTGCCAGCAGCGGGGGGGCCGGAACCGGGGAGCTGTTTTTT	CASSGGAGTGELFF
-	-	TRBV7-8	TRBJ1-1	TGTGCCAGCAGCCCACAGGGTGCTGAAGCTTTCTTT	CASSPQGAEAFF
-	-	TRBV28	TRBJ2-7	TGTGCCACGCTCTCGGGTTCCAGCTCCTACGAGCAGTACTTC	CATLSGSSSYEQYF
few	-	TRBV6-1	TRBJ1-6	TGTGCCAGCAGTGAATACCCAGCGGGTAATTCACCCCTCCACTTT	CASSEYPAGNSPLHF
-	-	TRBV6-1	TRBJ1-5	TGTGCCAGCACGACAGGAAAGAGCAATCAGCCCCAGCATTTT	CASTTGKSNQPQHF
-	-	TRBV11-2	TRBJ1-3	TGTGCCAGCAGCCAACCGACAGGTAGAAACACCATATATTTT	CASSQPTGRNTIYF
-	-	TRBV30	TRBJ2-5	TGTGCCTGGAGTGCAGGACAGGTCGGGAGAGAGACCCAGTACTTC	CAWSAGQVGRETQYF
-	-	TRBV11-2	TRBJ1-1	TGTGCCAGCAGCTTAGTCTCAGGGGCGAACACTGAAGCTTTCTTT	CASSLVSGANTEAFF
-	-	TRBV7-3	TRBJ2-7	TGTGCCAGCAGCTTACAGGGGATCGGCTACGAGCAGTACTTC	CASSLQGIGYEQYF
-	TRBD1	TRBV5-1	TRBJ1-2	TGCGCCAGCAAGGAGGACAGGGGTAACTATGGCTACACCTTC	CASKEDRGNYGYTF
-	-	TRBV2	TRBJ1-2	TGTGCCAGCAGTGGGGAGTGGGATGGCTACACCTTC	CASSGEWDGYTF
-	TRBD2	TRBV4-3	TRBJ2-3	TGCGCCAGCAGCCAAGATGTATGGACTAGCGGGGGCCGACTGAATACGCAGTATTTT	CASSQDVWTSGGRLNTQYF
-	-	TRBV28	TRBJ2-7	TGTGCCAGCAGTTTAGGCAGTCCCTACGAGCAGTACTTC	CASSLGSPYEQYF
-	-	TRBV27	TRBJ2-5	TGTGCCAGCAGTTTGGCGGGGGCAGAGACCCAGTACTTC	CASSLAGAETQYF
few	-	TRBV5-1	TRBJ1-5	TGCGCCAGCAGCTTGGTAGGAGGTAACCAGCCCCAGCATTTT	CASSLVGGNQPQHF
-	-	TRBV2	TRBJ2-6	TGTGCCAGCACGGGGGGCCTGGGGGCCAACGTCCTGACTTTC	CASTGGLGANVLTF
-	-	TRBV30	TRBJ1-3	TGTGCCTGGAGTCCCGGGAACACCATATATTTT	CAWSPGNTIYF